The present TCR beta chain was sequenced within a study of cytomegalovirus exposure and HLA in healthy donors (dated 2017 in TCRdb). Describing the broader study: According to an earlier analysis of a few hundred of the donors, some 170 million T cells yielded over 100 million unique TCR beta sequences and about 300 Gb of sequence data. A later analysis re-examined previously published TCR beta repertoires from more than 650 donors and added high-resolution HLA genotyping to investigate patterns of TCR occurrence. Typing coverage differed by locus: A, B, C, DRB1 and DQB1 were typed in roughly 620-640 donors, DQA1 in about 500, DPA1 in some 610, and DPB1 in 472. Donor age, sex, ethnicity and CMV serostatus were collected together with the repertoire data. A later genetic analysis used genome-wide SNP genotypes for about 55% of the 666 donors, treating that subset as a discovery cohort. An earlier analysis of about 600 of the donors used high-throughput TCR beta sequencing to judge whether each TCR beta V gene segment behaved as functional or pseudogenic. Across around 400 genotyped donors of the cohort, an average of roughly 250,000 unique TCR beta nucleotide sequences per donor were sequenced, and 15% to 20% of those sequences were non-productive. Every repertoire in the discovery cohort had been generated on one and the same sequencing platform. Both class I and class II loci were covered by HLA typing, at four-digit resolution. The aim of the study was to test whether cataloging public T cell receptors could identify signatures of past pathogen exposure. The T cell repertoires of 550 to 850 subjects were profiled by immunosequencing and related to cytomegalovirus serostatus. High-throughput TCR immunosequencing, statistical association of individual TCRs with disease status, and machine learning were combined to predict cytomegalovirus infection status. A separate validation cohort of approximately 120 different subjects was used in addition to the roughly 640-subject first cohort. Five DR-DQ haplotypes were handled as single units for association and clustering, since linkage in the cohort was strong. Among the roughly 400 genotyped donors, approximately 76% belonged to the genetic ancestry cluster associated with self-reported Caucasian donors. Around 320 gigabases of sequencing data and 78 million or so unique TCR sequences were included in an early release covering several hundred HLA-typed donors. Rather than drawing on any new phenotypic data, the later analysis identified candidate immune exposures from TCR beta sequences and the way those sequences occurred across donors.

As concerns this clone: Its antigen is not yet known. No qualities accompany the bases; no much larger clone lies one base away.

From V the trimming removes 4 bases and from J it removes 6 bases, while the gene matches leave 3 bases of the junction unaccounted for. Taken from the germline V gene, the CDR1 and CDR2 loops are SGHDT and YYEEEE. There are 15 amino acids in the CDR3, from cysteine to phenylalanine inclusive. Solely the CDR3 DNA is kept, with 45 bases framed from the first base. Library preparation was by the immunoSEQ multiplex PCR assay. A mixture of 60 forward primers for TCR Vbeta segments and 13 reverse primers for TCR Jbeta segments was used in the multiplex PCR. A multiplex PCR assay on genomic DNA amplified the CDR3 region of rearranged TCR beta genes. The amplified TCR beta libraries were sequenced on the Illumina HiSeq System as 87-base-pair reads. As for the original processing: A later analysis tallied 75 million to 95 million unique TCR beta chains across the 640 or so repertoires, and about 12 million of those chains were shared by two or more donors. To remove PCR and sequencing errors, raw reads were error-corrected and collapsed into unique sequences using a nearest-neighbor algorithm that merged closely related sequences. Alignment of CDR3 sequences to IMGT reference sequences was used to assign V, D and J gene segments. Each retained sequence needed at least a six-nucleotide match to both a V gene segment and a J gene segment. Rearrangements were classified as productive when the CDR3 lacked stop codons and remained in frame with V and J, and all other rearrangements were classified as non-productive. CDR3 was defined according to IMGT convention as the region running from the second conserved V-encoded cysteine to the conserved J-encoded phenylalanine. The earlier analysis of 587 of the donors excluded any sequence lacking an unambiguous match to a single V gene segment. An earlier analysis of about 590 of the donors classified V segments as functional when productive rearrangements were above 56.7% and as segregating when the standard deviation between donors was above 5%. To diagnose cytomegalovirus status from the catalog of TCR beta chain sequences, a statistical classification framework was built. V and J gene assignment, in a later analysis, came from comparing TCR nucleotide sequences with IMGT/GENE-DB human TR gene sequences. In a later analysis, CDR3 sequences and most-parsimonious VDJ recombination scenarios were assigned using the TCRdist pipeline. In a later analysis, every TCR beta chain was defined by the combination of its CDR3 amino acid sequence and its V-gene family, and reads without a unique V-gene family were dropped. In a later analysis, 550 to 650 highly shared, low-generation-probability nucleotide sequences were removed to address suspected cross-contamination and a sequencing artifact. For each public chain, a later analysis derived a clonal expansion index from normalized ranks of inferred template counts within each repertoire. In a later analysis, generation probabilities were computed using a VDJ recombination model fitted to out-of-frame rearrangements, and the results were checked against IGoR. Hypergeometric tests were used in a later analysis to score TCR-TCR, TCR-HLA and TCR-CMV co-occurrence, with a repertoire-size bias correction applied to the TCR pairs. To estimate false discovery rates, a later analysis permuted the HLA or CMV assignments 20 times. In a later analysis, co-occurring TCRs were grouped using DBSCAN, and TCRdist sequence similarity was added for clustering within HLA-allele-positive subsets. Co-occurrence clustering excluded repertoires with fewer than 30,000 or more than 120,000 public chains, plus five with anomalous nucleotide sharing. Sourced from immuneACCESS, this table was stored by TCRdb with only in-frame sequences that have V and J called. A share of the clones is absent; for the studies checked, an unresolved V gene accounts for under half, and the remainder has no known explanation. V, J and clone size were drawn from that table, and D and trimming were deduced from the DNA. In this sample the table shows over 150,000 clones, more than 75% of which occur a single time. The ten largest clonotypes hold 6.5% of the sample.

On the study overall, not on this receptor specifically: Presence/absence analyses assumed roughly uniform sequencing depth across donors, an assumption that may not hold. In a later analysis, most CMV-associated TCR beta chains were found to appear HLA-restricted, with HLA associations seemingly driven largely by CMV exposure. Correlated functional status among segregating V segments might be attributable to linkage disequilibrium, but an unknown experimental factor could not be ruled out. For the cohort, immune exposure information was limited to CMV serostatus. In vitro tests confirmed that a few of the cytomegalovirus-associated TCR beta chains recognize cytomegalovirus antigens. V-gene and J-gene trimming of TCR beta chains was associated with a missense DCLRE1C variant in a later genetic analysis, and the association was replicated in an independent cohort. Strong co-occurrence of HLA alleles, especially DR and DQ, made assigning TCR associations to individual alleles difficult. A further reported finding was that TCR beta sequences accurately predicted the HLA-A and HLA-B alleles for most subjects in the first cohort. Most TCR sequences were seen in very few donors, while some public TCRs were found in many individuals. An earlier analysis of around 500 of the donors showed that most TCR beta V segments appeared in productive rearrangements either about 87% or about 30% of the time, which broadly matched IMGT annotations. Specific HLA alleles were associated with 15,000 to 20,000 TCR beta sequences at a false discovery rate of 0.05 in a later analysis. A cluster of highly shared sequence variants was judged likely to represent a technical artifact of the sequencing pipeline. Because some donors lacked HLA typing at each locus, the association tests relied only on the typed subset. In both the original and validation cohorts, the classifier was reported to diagnose cytomegalovirus status with high specificity and sensitivity. A later analysis found that TCR association rates varied across HLA loci, with DRB1 alleles showing the most associated TCRs and HLA-C alleles the fewest. About 17 rarely observed V segments, including chromosome 9 orphons, were excluded from the earlier analysis of approximately 500 of the donors because counts were too low. Some IMGT-functional V segments, including TRBV6-2 and TRBV6-3, could not be told apart with the 87-base-pair reads, so those segments were excluded. In the study, some 160 TCR beta chains were listed as associated with cytomegalovirus. According to the authors, the approach could potentially be generalized to other disease states and immunological phenotypes. A later analysis found that HLA-associated TCR beta chains were more clonally expanded and had lower generation probabilities than equally common non-associated chains. Compared with the approximately 720-donor mean, donors in an Asian-associated ancestry cluster had fewer N-insertions in productive TCRs, according to a later genetic analysis. According to a later analysis, parvovirus B19, influenza, CMV and Epstein-Barr virus appeared linked to several top co-occurrence clusters. In this cohort, only TCR beta chains were sequenced, and detectable features were limited by the absence of alpha or paired-chain data.

The cohort comprised 550 to 700 healthy bone marrow donors. Cohort members were all nominally healthy when sampled, although unrecorded immune exposures were likely present. The donor tested CMV seropositive and was one of the 289 seropositive cohort members. A peripheral blood sample was collected from each donor, and TCR beta sequencing was performed on peripheral blood mononuclear cells. The Qiagen DNeasy Blood Extraction Kit was used to extract genomic DNA from the blood cell samples. This receptor was taken from a woman in her 50s in good health and CMV-seropositive. The sequencing sample was made of PBMCs. The chain uses TRBV5-6 and TRBJ2-1, with 14 bases matching TRBD2. The CDR3 protein sequence reads: CASSAGLAGVNEQFF. The bases are TGTGCCAGCAGCGCGGGACTAGCGGGAGTCAATGAGCAGTTCTTC.